This T cell receptor (beta chain) was captured by sequencing in a study of blood T cell repertoires in COVID-19. Across the study: COVID-19 samples, acute and convalescent, were from the United States, Italy and Spain. T cells, B-cell-depleted T cells, or PBMCs supplied cDNA or gDNA.

In the authors' methods: It was from reference gene primer amplification that nucleated cell counts were estimated. Clones were read by immunoSEQ multiplex PCR, and TCRdb kept only the in-frame ones, dropping some. V and J calls and clone size follow that table, whereas D and trimming were derived from the DNA. The sample gives hundreds of thousands of clones, about nine tenths of which show up once; almost 1.5% is in the top ten. The V end was cut by 2 bases, the J end by 5 bases, with 21 bases between. CDR1 and CDR2 from the germline V gene are ENHRY and SYGVKD. CDR3 length equals 17 residues. The gene calls are TRBV10-3 and TRBJ1-1; D possibly corresponds to TRBD1 (5 bases). Sequenced sample: peripheral blood. The TCR was taken from a woman aged 30 to 39 with active or convalescent COVID-19. CDR3 bases: TGTGCCATCAGTGAGCCGGAAGTTGCGGGGGTGGTTACTGAAGCTTTCTTT. As protein: CAISEPEVAGVVTEAFF.